This TCR beta chain was obtained from a study of blood T cell repertoires in COVID-19. The overall study: Some COVID-19 samples were acute and others convalescent; all came from the United States, Italy and Spain. From T cells, B-cell-depleted T cells, or PBMCs came the material, which was cDNA or gDNA.

This CDR3 contains 13 residues. Per germline, CDR1 SGHKS and CDR2 YYEKEE (reference sequence). The junction had 4 bases not matched to a gene; V was cut back by 3 bases and J by 6 bases. Per the original data handling: Quantification of nucleated cells was approximated via reference gene primer amplification. Produced via immunoSEQ multiplex PCR; TCRdb's table is partial and in-frame only. The DNA gave D and trimming, while V, J and clone size come from that table. The sample carries some 200,000 clones, roughly four fifths recorded once. The sequenced sample consisted of peripheral blood. This clonotype was obtained from a woman aged 40 to 49 with acute or convalescent COVID-19. The chain recombines TRBV5-5 with TRBJ2-3, with 7 bases fitting TRBD1. The CDR3 reads CASSSGRGDTQYF. Here the CDR3 DNA reads TGTGCCAGCAGCTCTGGCAGGGGGGATACGCAGTATTTT.